This section outlines one T cell receptor (beta chain) sequence together with its context. The protocol was immunoSEQ multiplex PCR, while the TCRdb copy is restricted to in-frame clones and leaves out a portion. The repertoire includes 75,000 to 95,000 clones, 80% to 95% of them detected once, and approximately 0.25% sits in the top ten. These data originate in a study of technical replicates of blood from several donors. The CDR3 length is 17 residues. The germline V gene has CDR1 MGHRA and CDR2 YSYEKL. V was pared by 0 bases and J by 3 bases, with 17 bases between. The sample comprised T cells isolated from PBMCs. This receptor was obtained from a human donor in good health. This sequence joins TRBV4-1 and TRBJ1-1; unclear D gene. The CDR3 DNA reads TGCGCCAGCAGCCAAGAAGAATTTACGGGAGCCTACACTGAAGCTTTCTTT. Amino acid sequence: CASSQEEFTGAYTEAFF.